This T cell receptor beta chain is drawn from a study of T cell responses to AZD1222 COVID-19 vaccine. Overall study context: Second-dose intervals of approximately 4 or approximately 12 weeks were pooled. Study-wide findings and caveats: After two AZD1222 doses, spike-specific TCR breadth and depth rose versus day 0. Donors were mostly white British, more females; clonal diversity possibly underestimated. Repertoire sampling was restricted to post-peak T cell response timepoints.

This CDR3 spans 13 amino acids. Germline lookup yields CDR1 MNHEY and CDR2 SMNVEV (reference sequence). Trimming at V came to 7 bases and at J to 4 bases, leaving 6 bases not matched to a gene. The assay was immunoSEQ multiplex PCR, and TCRdb's table has in-frame clones only and misses some. The sample includes some 150,000 clones, approximately 85% of them seen just once. This clone has only one observation. As yet, its antigen is unknown. This sample comprised peripheral blood, obtained on day 0 of AZD1222 vaccination. The TCR comes from an adult in good health. The V gene is TRBV27, the J gene TRBJ1-2; TRBD1 agrees at 7 bases. CDR3 loop: CASNLTGPYGYTF. DNA of the CDR3: TGTGCCAGCAACTTGACAGGGCCCTATGGCTACACCTTC.